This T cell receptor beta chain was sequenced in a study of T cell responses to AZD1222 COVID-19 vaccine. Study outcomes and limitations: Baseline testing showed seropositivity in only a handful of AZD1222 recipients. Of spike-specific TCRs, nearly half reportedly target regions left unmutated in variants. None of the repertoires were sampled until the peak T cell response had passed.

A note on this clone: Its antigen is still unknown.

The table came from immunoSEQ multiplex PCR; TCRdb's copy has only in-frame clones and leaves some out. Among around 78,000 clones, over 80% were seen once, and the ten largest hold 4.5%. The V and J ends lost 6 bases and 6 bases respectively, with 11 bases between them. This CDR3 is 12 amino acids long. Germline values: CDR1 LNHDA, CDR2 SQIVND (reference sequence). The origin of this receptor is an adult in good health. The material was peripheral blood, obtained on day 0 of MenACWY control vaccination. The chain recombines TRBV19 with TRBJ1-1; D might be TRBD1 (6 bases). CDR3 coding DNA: TGTGCCAGTAGCCCTAGGACAGCTGAAGCTTTCTTT. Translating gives CASSPRTAEAFF.